This is a list of T cell receptor beta chains from one sample in a study of blood T cells in healthy people across ages. MiXCR was run by TCRdb on the 5' RACE reads, yielding one entry per CDR3 protein. This sample carries 1.5 million to 2 million distinct CDR3 sequences, approximately 28% of them seen once, and the ten largest clones take over 7%. Sample: blood. These receptors all come from a woman in her 30s in good health. CDR3s include the opening cysteine and the closing phenylalanine or tryptophan. Fields, in order: J gene, D gene, V gene, clone size, CDR3 protein, CDR3 DNA. A D gene is named only where the DNA matches it firmly. Rows give clone size only sometimes, using once, few, many, or a class for an expanded clone.

J gene: TRBJ1-2
D gene: NA
V gene: TRBV7-2
clone size: many
CDR3 protein: CASSLDVGYTF
CDR3 DNA: TGTGCCAGCAGCCTAGACGTTGGCTACACCTTC

J gene: TRBJ2-7
D gene: NA
V gene: TRBV12-3/TRBV12-4
clone size: NA
CDR3 protein: CASGWTTYEQYF
CDR3 DNA: TGTGCCAGCGGGTGGACAACCTACGAGCAGTACTTC

J gene: TRBJ2-3
D gene: NA
V gene: TRBV7-3
clone size: NA
CDR3 protein: CASSSRGTGTDTQYF
CDR3 DNA: TGTGCCAGCTCCTCCAGGGGCACAGGCACAGATACGCAGTATTTT

J gene: TRBJ2-7
D gene: NA
V gene: TRBV29-1
clone size: NA
CDR3 protein: CSARTGRGEQYF
CDR3 DNA: TGCAGCGCCCGGACAGGGAGGGGCGAGCAGTACTTC

J gene: TRBJ1-1
D gene: NA
V gene: TRBV9
clone size: NA
CDR3 protein: CASSVEGGGRVAFF
CDR3 DNA: TGTGCCAGCAGCGTAGAAGGCGGAGGGCGGGTAGCTTTCTTT

J gene: TRBJ2-3
D gene: NA
V gene: TRBV20-1
clone size: few
CDR3 protein: CSASGAQGRDTQYF
CDR3 DNA: TGCAGTGCTAGCGGGGCTCAAGGGAGAGATACGCAGTATTTT

J gene: TRBJ2-5
D gene: NA
V gene: TRBV28
clone size: many
CDR3 protein: CASSFLRGETQYF
CDR3 DNA: TGTGCCAGCAGTTTCCTCCGGGGTGAGACCCAGTACTTC

J gene: TRBJ2-3
D gene: TRBD2
V gene: TRBV25-1
clone size: NA
CDR3 protein: CASSEYSGGPGDTQYF
CDR3 DNA: TGTGCCAGCAGTGAATATAGCGGGGGGCCGGGGGATACGCAGTATTTT

J gene: TRBJ1-2
D gene: NA
V gene: TRBV7-2
clone size: many
CDR3 protein: CASSLDGHPMRGYTF
CDR3 DNA: TGTGCCAGCAGCTTAGATGGACATCCCATGAGGGGCTACACCTTC

J gene: TRBJ2-7
D gene: TRBD1
V gene: TRBV5-1
clone size: few
CDR3 protein: CASSSGTGSIEQYF
CDR3 DNA: TGCGCCAGCAGCTCCGGGACAGGGTCGATCGAGCAGTACTTC

J gene: TRBJ1-4
D gene: NA
V gene: TRBV7-9
clone size: NA
CDR3 protein: CASSSLQGEKLFF
CDR3 DNA: TGTGCCAGCAGCAGTCTGCAGGGGGAAAAACTGTTTTTT

J gene: TRBJ2-2
D gene: NA
V gene: TRBV6-5
clone size: NA
CDR3 protein: CASSYPSSGELFF
CDR3 DNA: TGTGCCAGCAGTTACCCTAGCAGTGGGGAGCTGTTTTTT

J gene: TRBJ2-7
D gene: TRBD2
V gene: TRBV28
clone size: NA
CDR3 protein: CASSPPRTSSNYEQYF
CDR3 DNA: TGTGCCAGCAGCCCGCCCAGGACTAGCAGTAACTACGAGCAGTACTTC

J gene: TRBJ2-7
D gene: TRBD1
V gene: TRBV14
clone size: few
CDR3 protein: CASSQVGTDHEQYF
CDR3 DNA: TGTGCCAGCAGCCAAGTTGGGACAGACCACGAGCAGTACTTC

J gene: TRBJ1-2
D gene: TRBD1
V gene: TRBV20-1
clone size: few
CDR3 protein: CSARDRQGSPNYGYTF
CDR3 DNA: TGCAGTGCTAGAGACAGACAGGGGTCACCTAACTATGGCTACACCTTC

J gene: TRBJ2-7
D gene: TRBD1
V gene: TRBV10-2
clone size: many
CDR3 protein: CASILVGTGGINEQYF
CDR3 DNA: TGCGCCAGCATTCTGGTCGGGACAGGGGGTATTAACGAGCAGTACTTC

J gene: TRBJ1-5
D gene: NA
V gene: TRBV19
clone size: NA
CDR3 protein: CASSIDREGNQPQHF
CDR3 DNA: TGCGCCAGTAGTATAGACCGGGAAGGCAATCAGCCCCAGCATTTT

J gene: TRBJ1-5
D gene: NA
V gene: TRBV20-1
clone size: NA
CDR3 protein: CSARKTPDSNQPQHF
CDR3 DNA: TGCAGTGCTAGAAAGACACCTGATAGCAATCAGCCCCAGCATTTT

J gene: TRBJ2-4
D gene: TRBD2
V gene: TRBV5-6
clone size: NA
CDR3 protein: CASGPYSGSPVKNIQYF
CDR3 DNA: TGTGCCAGCGGCCCCTACAGCGGGAGCCCGGTCAAAAACATTCAGTACTTC

J gene: TRBJ1-1
D gene: NA
V gene: TRBV6-2/TRBV6-3
clone size: few
CDR3 protein: CASRDTTTGTVNTEAFF
CDR3 DNA: TGTGCCAGCAGAGACACAACCACCGGGACTGTGAACACTGAAGCTTTCTTT

J gene: TRBJ2-3
D gene: NA
V gene: TRBV29-1
clone size: many
CDR3 protein: CSVVGRHTDTQYF
CDR3 DNA: TGCAGCGTTGTTGGTAGACACACAGATACGCAGTATTTT

J gene: TRBJ2-7
D gene: NA
V gene: TRBV10-3
clone size: many
CDR3 protein: CAISDSRASYEQYF
CDR3 DNA: TGTGCCATCAGCGATTCGCGGGCTTCCTACGAGCAGTACTTC

J gene: TRBJ1-1
D gene: NA
V gene: TRBV6-5
clone size: NA
CDR3 protein: CASQIGEVTEAFF
CDR3 DNA: TGTGCCAGCCAAATAGGCGAGGTCACTGAAGCTTTCTTT

J gene: TRBJ2-1
D gene: TRBD2
V gene: TRBV4-1
clone size: few
CDR3 protein: CASSHPQAGTNNEQFF
CDR3 DNA: TGCGCCAGCAGCCATCCTCAGGCGGGGACTAACAATGAGCAGTTCTTC

J gene: TRBJ2-1
D gene: NA
V gene: TRBV15
clone size: many
CDR3 protein: CATSRDSGSRINEQFF
CDR3 DNA: TGTGCCACCAGCAGAGATTCGGGGAGCAGAATCAATGAGCAGTTCTTC

J gene: TRBJ2-7
D gene: TRBD1
V gene: TRBV3-1
clone size: NA
CDR3 protein: CASSQGVGTGFSYEQYF
CDR3 DNA: TGTGCCAGCAGCCAAGGGGTCGGGACAGGGTTCTCCTACGAGCAGTACTTC

J gene: TRBJ2-1
D gene: TRBD2
V gene: TRBV20-1
clone size: NA
CDR3 protein: CSATAGDYNEQFF
CDR3 DNA: TGCAGTGCTACCGCGGGAGACTACAATGAGCAGTTCTTC